The clone carrying this T cell receptor beta chain was observed at least ten times. The antigen is undetermined. The source of the sample is a study of early T cells in non-severe SARS-CoV-2 infection. Study-level background: Bulk RNA isolated from unsorted whole blood underwent sequencing; chains were not paired.

Study conclusions and caveats: VDJdb matching favored anti-spike CD8 responses, missing private and CD4 specificities.

Individual cDNA molecules were tagged with unique molecular identifiers. From the 5' RACE reads, TCRdb called clonotypes with MiXCR, one entry per CDR3 protein. The repertoire holds 70,000 to 85,000 distinct CDR3 sequences, with 12% as singletons. The sample comprised whole blood. This clonotype originated in an adult who was a healthcare worker with PCR-confirmed SARS-CoV-2 infection or an uninfected control (not recorded which).

CDR3 sequence (DNA): TGTGCCGCCGGGACAGGGTATAATTCACCCCTCCACTTT. Protein product: CAAGTGYNSPLHF. The V call is TRBV19, the J call TRBJ1-6, with TRBD1 matching 9 bases. The germline V gene encodes CDR1 LNHDA and CDR2 SQIVND (reference sequence). The CDR3 runs to 13 residues. V was pared by 11 bases and J by 4 bases, with 3 bases of the junction left unmatched.